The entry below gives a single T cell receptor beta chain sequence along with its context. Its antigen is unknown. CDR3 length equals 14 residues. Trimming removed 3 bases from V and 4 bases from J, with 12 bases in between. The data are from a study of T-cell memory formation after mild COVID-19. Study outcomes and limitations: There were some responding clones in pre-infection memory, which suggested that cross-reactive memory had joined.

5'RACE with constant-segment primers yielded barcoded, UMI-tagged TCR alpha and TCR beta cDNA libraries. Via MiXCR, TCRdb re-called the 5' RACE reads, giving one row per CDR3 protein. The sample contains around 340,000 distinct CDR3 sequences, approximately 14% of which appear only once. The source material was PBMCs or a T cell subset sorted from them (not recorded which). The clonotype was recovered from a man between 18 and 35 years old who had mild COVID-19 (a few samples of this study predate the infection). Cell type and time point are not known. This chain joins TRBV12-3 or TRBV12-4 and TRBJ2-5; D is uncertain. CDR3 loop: CASSLGMSAETQYF. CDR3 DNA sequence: TGTGCCAGCAGTTTGGGGATGTCGGCAGAGACCCAGTACTTC.